This T cell receptor (beta chain) was recovered during a study of radiation and T cells in renal cell carcinoma. General study points: In blood, top tumor clones expanded by 2 weeks, shrinking by 4.

In regard to this clone: The antigen remains unidentified.

V gave up 1 base and J gave up 3 bases, with 10 bases separating them. The CDR3 runs to 14 residues. Germline values: CDR1 SGHVS, CDR2 FQNEAQ. The data were produced by immunoSEQ multiplex PCR, yet TCRdb's version contains in-frame clones alone and is incomplete. The top ten clones hold approximately 12% of a sample with about 130,000 clones, 88% of them seen once. Described time point: baseline pretreatment blood. Treatment of the sample: 15 Gy SBRT to primary tumor, nephrectomy 4 weeks later. This specimen consisted of blood, obtained from a patient whose treatment included radiotherapy and nephrectomy. This clonotype was sampled from a woman aged 50 to 60 with renal cell carcinoma. This chain links TRBV7-8 with TRBJ2-7; D is undetermined. The CDR3 bases are TGTGCCAGCAGCTTAGGGGTTGCGATCTACGAGCAGTACTTC. Translation gives CASSLGVAIYEQYF.